This T cell receptor beta chain is drawn from a study of HIV-infected patients and healthy controls. Study-wide results and caveats: In healthy controls, MAIT alpha CDR3s were common; in HIV+ repertoires, severely depleted. HIV-infected patients and controls differed significantly in mean usage of eight alpha and eight beta V genes.

Many counts were recorded for this clonotype. What it binds is unknown. Trimming left V 0 bases short and J 5 bases short, with 21 bases between. Germline V gene data show CDR1 as LGHDT and CDR2 as YNNKEL (reference sequence). This CDR3 spans 18 amino acids. cDNA was made from about 510 ng RNA using alpha and beta constant primers. Each of the alpha and beta chains got its own library through chain-specific third strand synthesis with indices. TCRdb reprocessed the 5' RACE reads via MiXCR and lists one record per CDR3 protein. The profile covers fewer than 8,000 distinct CDR3 sequences, with roughly 9.1% appearing a single time and 20% taken by the ten largest. Roughly three months, about 14 weeks, into antiretroviral therapy, follow-up blood was collected. The repertoire came from unfractionated whole blood and reflected all unsorted peripheral T cells.

The material sequenced was blood, taken during antiretroviral therapy. The receptor was derived from an adult with HIV infection. The rearrangement uses TRBV3-1 and TRBJ2-3, with D possibly matching TRBD2 (6 bases). This CDR3 reads CASSQDVPAGLPRDTQYF. The CDR3 DNA follows: TGTGCCAGCAGCCAAGATGTCCCAGCGGGTCTTCCCAGAGATACGCAGTATTTT.